This entry features one T cell receptor (beta chain) sequence. The data derive from a study of blood T cell repertoires in COVID-19. As originally analysed: Counts of nucleated cells, estimated from reference gene primer amplification, were obtained. This table comes from immunoSEQ multiplex PCR, and its TCRdb copy is limited to in-frame clones, with some not included. V and J calls and clone size are copied from that table; D and trimming were computed from the DNA. This repertoire shows over 60,000 clones, less than 95% found once; its top ten account for under 0.65%. CDR3 length equals 15 residues. V lost 4 bases and J lost 3; bases outside the gene matches: 8. Germline V gene lookup returns CDR1 SGHRS and CDR2 YFSETQ.

The origin of this receptor is a man aged 45-65 years with COVID-19, enrolled during active disease. V and J are TRBV5-1 and TRBJ1-1; 8 positions match TRBD1. Input material: peripheral blood. The CDR3 DNA reads as TGCGCCAGCAGCGAAAACAGGGGGTATGACACTGAAGCTTTCTTT. Translation: CASSENRGYDTEAFF.